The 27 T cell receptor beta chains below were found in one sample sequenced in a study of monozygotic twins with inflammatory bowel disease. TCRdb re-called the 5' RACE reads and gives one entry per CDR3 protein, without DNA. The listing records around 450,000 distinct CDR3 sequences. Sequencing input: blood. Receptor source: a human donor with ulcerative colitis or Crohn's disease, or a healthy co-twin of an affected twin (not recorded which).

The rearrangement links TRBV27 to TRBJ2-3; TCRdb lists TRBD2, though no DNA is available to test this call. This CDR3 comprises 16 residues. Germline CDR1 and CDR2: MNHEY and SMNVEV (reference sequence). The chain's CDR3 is CASSLGSGGAPDTQYF.

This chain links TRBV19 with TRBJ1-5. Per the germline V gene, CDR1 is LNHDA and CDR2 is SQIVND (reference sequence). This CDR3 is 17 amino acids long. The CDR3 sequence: CASLERDGRASNQPQHF.

The CDR3: CASSLTGTGEQYF. The rearrangement uses TRBV5-1 and TRBJ2-7; as DNA is missing, the TRBD1 call by TCRdb cannot be tested. Per the germline V gene, CDR1 is SGHRS and CDR2 is YFSETQ. CDR3 length: 13 amino acids. Complete variable domain (other parts from reference TRBV5-1 and TRBJ2-7): KAGVTQTPRYLIKTRGQQVTLSCSPISGHRSVSWYQQTPGQGLQFLFEYFSETQRNKGNFPGRFSGRQFSNSRSEMNVSTLELGDSALYLCASSLTGTGEQYFGPGTRLTVT.

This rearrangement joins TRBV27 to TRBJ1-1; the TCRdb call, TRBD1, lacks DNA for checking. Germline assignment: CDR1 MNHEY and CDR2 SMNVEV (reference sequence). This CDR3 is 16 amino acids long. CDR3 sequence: CASSFSPGGGATEAFF.

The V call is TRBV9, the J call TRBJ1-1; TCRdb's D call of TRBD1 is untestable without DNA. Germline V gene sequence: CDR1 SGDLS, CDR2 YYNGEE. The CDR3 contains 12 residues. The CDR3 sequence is CASSIRTGEAFF.

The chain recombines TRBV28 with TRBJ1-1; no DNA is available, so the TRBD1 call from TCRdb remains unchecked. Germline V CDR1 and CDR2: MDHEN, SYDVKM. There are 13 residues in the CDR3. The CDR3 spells CASNGHGYTEAFF.

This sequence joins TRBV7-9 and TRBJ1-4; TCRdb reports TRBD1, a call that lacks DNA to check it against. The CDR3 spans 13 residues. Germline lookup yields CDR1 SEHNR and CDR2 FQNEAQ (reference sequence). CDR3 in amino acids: CASSSGASEKLFF.

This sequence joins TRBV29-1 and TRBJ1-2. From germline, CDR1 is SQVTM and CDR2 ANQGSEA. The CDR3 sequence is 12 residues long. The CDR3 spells CSVEQTNQGYTF.

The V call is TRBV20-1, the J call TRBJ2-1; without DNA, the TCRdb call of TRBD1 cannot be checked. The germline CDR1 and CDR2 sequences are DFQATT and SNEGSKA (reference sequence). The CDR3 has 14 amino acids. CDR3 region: CSAAGRGVYNEQFF.

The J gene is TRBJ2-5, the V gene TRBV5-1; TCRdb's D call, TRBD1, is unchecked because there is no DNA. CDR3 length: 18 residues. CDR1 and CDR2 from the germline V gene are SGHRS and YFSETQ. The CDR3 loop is CASSRSANRGTEQETQYF. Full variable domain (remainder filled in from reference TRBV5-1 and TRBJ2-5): KAGVTQTPRYLIKTRGQQVTLSCSPISGHRSVSWYQQTPGQGLQFLFEYFSETQRNKGNFPGRFSGRQFSNSRSEMNVSTLELGDSALYLCASSRSANRGTEQETQYFGPGTRLLVL.

CDR3 protein: CSVSAELQGELFF. The chain employs TRBV29-1 and TRBJ2-2. CDR1 SQVTM and CDR2 ANQGSEA come from the germline V gene. CDR3 length: 13 amino acids.

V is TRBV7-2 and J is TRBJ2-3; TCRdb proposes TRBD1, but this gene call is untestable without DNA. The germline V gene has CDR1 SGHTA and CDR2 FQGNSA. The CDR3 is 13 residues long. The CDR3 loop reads CASSLTSPTTQYF.

CDR3: CASSLAAGQVTDTQYF. The rearrangement joins TRBV5-1 to TRBJ2-3; there is no DNA to check the TCRdb D call of TRBD1. CDR3 length: 16 amino acids. Germline CDR1 and CDR2: SGHRS and YFSETQ.

This CDR3 is CASSSGDPASGYTF. V gene TRBV7-9 combines with J gene TRBJ1-2; no DNA is available, so the TRBD1 call from TCRdb remains unchecked. Germline CDR1 reads SEHNR; CDR2 reads FQNEAQ (reference sequence). This CDR3 spans 14 amino acids.

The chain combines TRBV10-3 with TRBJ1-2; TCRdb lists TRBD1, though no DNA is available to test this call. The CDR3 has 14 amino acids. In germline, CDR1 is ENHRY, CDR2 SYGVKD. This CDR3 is CAISFSADRGSYTF.

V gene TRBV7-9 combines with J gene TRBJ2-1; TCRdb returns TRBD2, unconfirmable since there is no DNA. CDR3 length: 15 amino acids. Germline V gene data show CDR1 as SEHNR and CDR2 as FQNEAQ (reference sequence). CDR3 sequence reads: CASSPVVLANNEQFF.

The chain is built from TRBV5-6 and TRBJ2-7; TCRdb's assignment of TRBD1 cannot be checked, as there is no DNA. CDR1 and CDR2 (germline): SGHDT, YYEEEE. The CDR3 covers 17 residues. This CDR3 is CASSHFREGAASYEQYF.

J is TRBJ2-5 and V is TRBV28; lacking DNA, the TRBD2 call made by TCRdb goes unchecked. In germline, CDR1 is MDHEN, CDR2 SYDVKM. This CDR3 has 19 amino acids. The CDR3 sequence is CASSFIYKLAGVREETQYF.

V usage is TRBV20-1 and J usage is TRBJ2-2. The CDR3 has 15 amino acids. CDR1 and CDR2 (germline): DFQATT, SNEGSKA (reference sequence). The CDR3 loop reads CSASRTDTATGELFF.

This chain's CDR3 is CSVGAGGPETQYF. This sequence joins TRBV29-1 and TRBJ2-5; without DNA, the TCRdb call of TRBD2 cannot be checked. CDR1 SQVTM and CDR2 ANQGSEA come from the germline V gene. This CDR3 has 13 amino acids.

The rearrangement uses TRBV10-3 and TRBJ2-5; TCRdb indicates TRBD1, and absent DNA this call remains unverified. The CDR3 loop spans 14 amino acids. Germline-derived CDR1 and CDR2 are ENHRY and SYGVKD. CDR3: CASSADSRGETQYF.

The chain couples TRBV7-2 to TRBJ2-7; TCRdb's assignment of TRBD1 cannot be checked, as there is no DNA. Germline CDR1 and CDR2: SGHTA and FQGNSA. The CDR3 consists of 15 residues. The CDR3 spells CASSPTGQVAYEQYF.

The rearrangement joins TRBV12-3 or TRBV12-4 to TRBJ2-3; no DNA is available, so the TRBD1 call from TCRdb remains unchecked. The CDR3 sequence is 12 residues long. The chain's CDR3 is CASSRPPGTQYF.

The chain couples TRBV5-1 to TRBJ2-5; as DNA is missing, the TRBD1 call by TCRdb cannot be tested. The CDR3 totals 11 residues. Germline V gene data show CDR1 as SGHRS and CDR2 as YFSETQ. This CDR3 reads CASSLEGGLYF. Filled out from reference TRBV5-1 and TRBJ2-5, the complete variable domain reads KAGVTQTPRYLIKTRGQQVTLSCSPISGHRSVSWYQQTPGQGLQFLFEYFSETQRNKGNFPGRFSGRQFSNSRSEMNVSTLELGDSALYLCASSLEGGLYFGPGTRLLVL.

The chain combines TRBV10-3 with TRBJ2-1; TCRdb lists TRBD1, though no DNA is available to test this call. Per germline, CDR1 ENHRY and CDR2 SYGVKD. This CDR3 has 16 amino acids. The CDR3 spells CAISESGTRGRYEQFF.

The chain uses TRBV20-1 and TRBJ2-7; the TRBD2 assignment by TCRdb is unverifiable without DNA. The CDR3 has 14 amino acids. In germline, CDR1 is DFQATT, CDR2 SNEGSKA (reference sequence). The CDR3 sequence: CSARVAAAGNEQYF.

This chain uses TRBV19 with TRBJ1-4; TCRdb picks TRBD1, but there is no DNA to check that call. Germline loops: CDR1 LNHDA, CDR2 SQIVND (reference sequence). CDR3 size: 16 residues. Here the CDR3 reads CASSPLDRVGNEKLFF.